The rows below give T cell receptor beta chains drawn from one sample of a study of cytomegalovirus exposure and HLA in healthy donors. Generated by immunoSEQ multiplex PCR, the TCRdb table keeps only in-frame clones and is missing some. The sample consists of roughly 100,000 clones, around three quarters of them appearing once. Sequencing input: PBMCs. All receptors derive from a man in his fifties or sixties in good health and CMV-seropositive. Each CDR3 is given with its conserved first and last residue.

CDR3aa | v_gene
CAARPSGTGNTDTQYF | TRBV27
CASTKGGGTYEQYF | TRBV11-2
CAISESTNRVSGNTIYF | TRBV10-3
CSVSGSGNTIYF | TRBV29-1
CASRPASGPNTGELFF | TRBV6-4
CASSFNRGQETQYF | TRBV5-1
CASRPSAGGGYNEQFF | TRBV7-2
CASSPGTASGNTIYF | TRBV27
CASSWAGFF | TRBV11-2
CASSSNRGRSGRILYEQYF | TRBV28
CASSEGRTGASEQYF | TRBV6-1
CASSSKGVTEAFF | TRBV27
CASSQGGDRGTDTQYF | TRBV4-2
CASSRQGAGYTF | TRBV4-2
CASSRWGGTDTQYF | TRBV19
CAISVRLAGDTGELFF | TRBV10-3
CAWSVFVSGQNNEQFF | TRBV30
CASSRDRGISYGYTF | TRBV6-5
CAISQAGGLERSTDTQYF | TRBV10-3
CASSLSGGGETQYF | TRBV5-6
CASSRMGLGGYQPQHF | TRBV27
CASSKQESEQYF | TRBV5-5
CASSLALAGASGELFF | TRBV11-3
CASSIGGQGARGYTF | TRBV19
CASSREVLETQYF | TRBV14
CASALTSGVYNEQFF | TRBV9
CASSESDRYYEQYF | TRBV10-1
CASSQSQGIYGNTIYF | TRBV23-1
CASSVVGEPYNEQFF | TRBV9
CAMGAGGSGNTIYF | TRBV30
CASSVNTDTDTQYF | TRBV9
CASSLFSLTGTNEKLFF | TRBV5-1
CASSIGSGSLTDTQYF | TRBV19
CASSYRTDFAEQYF | TRBV11-2
CASSPSGTYNEQFF | TRBV7-2
CASSQDLAGGGYEQYF | TRBV4-3
CASSSLPFRDTETQYF | TRBV27
CASRPAGQGVYNEQFF | TRBV28
CASSLDRTYNEQFF | TRBV28
CASSRPAQGDTQYF | TRBV18
CASSKIQGAYEQYF | TRBV7-9
CASSILQGNTIYF | TRBV19
CAISESVLGTQYF | TRBV10-3
CASSNYDQGEQFF | TRBV21-1
CASSIQTGNTEAFF | TRBV19
CASTEGWTATNEKLFF | TRBV6-6
CASSSGQDSYEQYF | TRBV28
CASSQSQAHPFRNEQFF | TRBV14
CRGLAGDEQYF | TRBV20-1
CAWSVSSGRTEQFF | TRBV30
CASRSNTGTSGNLPYNEQFF | TRBV27
CSVEGPPGAPTQYF | TRBV29-1
CASSHRGSSGNEQFF | TRBV19